A selection of T cell receptor beta chains follows, all from one sample in a study of response to subunit inactivated influenza vaccine. MiXCR was run by TCRdb on the RT-PCR reads, yielding one entry per CDR3 protein. The sample holds some 800,000 distinct CDR3 sequences, 21% seen once. The sequences come from PBMCs from blood, collected around 5 days after vaccination. The origin of the receptors is a man between 45 and 60 years old who received an inactivated influenza vaccine. CDR3s include the opening cysteine and the closing phenylalanine or tryptophan. The order of the fields is D gene, J gene, V gene, clone size, CDR3 length, CDR3 protein, CDR3 DNA. D genes are given only for firm matches. Clone size appears in some rows only: once, few, many, or a class for an expanded clone.

D: -; J: TRBJ2-1; V: TRBV24-1; size: -; length: 14; CDR3: CATTGSGLGDEQFF; DNA: TGTGCCACCACCGGATCGGGGCTGGGGGATGAGCAGTTCTTC
D: -; J: TRBJ1-6; V: TRBV10-3; size: -; length: 13; CDR3: CAISESPRQPLHF; DNA: TGTGCCATCAGTGAGTCCCCCAGACAACCCCTCCACTTT
D: -; J: TRBJ2-3; V: TRBV24-1; size: -; length: 17; CDR3: CATSDTSGTELTDTQYF; DNA: TGTGCCACCAGTGACACTTCCGGGACCGAACTCACAGATACGCAGTATTTT
D: TRBD1; J: TRBJ2-7; V: TRBV4-2; size: -; length: 16; CDR3: CASSRTGTGDGYEQYF; DNA: TGTGCCAGCAGCCGGACCGGGACAGGGGACGGTTACGAGCAGTACTTC
D: -; J: TRBJ2-3; V: TRBV6-2/TRBV6-3; size: few; length: 18; CDR3: CASSQTSAGRGNTDTQYF; DNA: TGTGCCAGCAGTCAGACTAGTGCGGGACGAGGGAACACAGATACGCAGTATTTT
D: TRBD2; J: TRBJ2-1; V: TRBV28; size: few; length: 19; CDR3: CASSLFGTSGRKPYNEQFF; DNA: TGTGCCAGCAGTTTATTCGGGACTAGCGGGAGGAAACCCTACAATGAGCAGTTCTTC
D: -; J: TRBJ1-2; V: TRBV7-9; size: few; length: 14; CDR3: CASSSGRGLYGYTF; DNA: TGTGCCAGCAGCTCCGGTAGGGGCCTCTATGGCTACACCTTC
D: TRBD1; J: TRBJ2-7; V: TRBV4-3; size: few; length: 13; CDR3: CASSKGQGDEQYF; DNA: TGCGCCAGCAGTAAGGGACAGGGAGACGAGCAGTACTTC
D: TRBD1; J: TRBJ2-1; V: TRBV4-3; size: -; length: 16; CDR3: CASSQIHVGTDNEQFF; DNA: TGCGCCAGCAGCCAAATTCACGTCGGGACAGACAATGAGCAGTTCTTC
D: TRBD2; J: TRBJ2-5; V: TRBV5-1; size: -; length: 17; CDR3: CASSPGLAGGYKETQYF; DNA: TGCGCCAGCAGCCCTGGACTAGCGGGAGGTTACAAAGAGACCCAGTACTTC
D: -; J: TRBJ1-1; V: TRBV28; size: -; length: 15; CDR3: CASSSPGVSNTEAFF; DNA: TGTGCCAGCAGCTCTCCGGGAGTTTCGAACACTGAAGCTTTCTTT
D: TRBD2; J: TRBJ2-1; V: TRBV7-6; size: few; length: 19; CDR3: CASSLGGLAGAGIYNEQFF; DNA: TGTGCCAGCAGCTTAGGGGGACTAGCGGGAGCAGGGATTTACAATGAGCAGTTCTTC
D: -; J: TRBJ1-2; V: TRBV7-8; size: -; length: 14; CDR3: CASSLALGGVGYTF; DNA: TGTGCCAGCAGCCTAGCTTTGGGGGGTGTTGGCTACACCTTC
D: TRBD2; J: TRBJ2-3; V: TRBV4-2; size: -; length: 17; CDR3: CASSQDGLISGSDTQYF; DNA: TGTGCCAGCAGCCAAGATGGGTTGATTAGCGGGAGTGATACGCAGTATTTT
D: TRBD2; J: TRBJ2-1; V: TRBV4-3; size: few; length: 18; CDR3: CASSVAVAGEGRHNEQFF; DNA: TGCGCCAGCAGCGTTGCGGTAGCGGGAGAAGGAAGGCACAATGAGCAGTTCTTC
D: TRBD2; J: TRBJ2-3; V: TRBV7-8; size: few; length: 18; CDR3: CASSLALSSGTSTDTQYF; DNA: TGTGCCAGCAGCTTAGCGCTCTCTAGCGGGACAAGCACAGATACGCAGTATTTT
D: TRBD2; J: TRBJ2-1; V: TRBV20-1; size: -; length: 16; CDR3: CSARVPLAVSYNEQFF; DNA: TGCAGTGCTAGAGTCCCCCTAGCGGTCTCCTACAATGAGCAGTTCTTC
D: TRBD2; J: TRBJ2-7; V: TRBV19; size: few; length: 15; CDR3: CASSWTSGISYEQYF; DNA: TGTGCCAGTAGTTGGACTAGCGGGATAAGCTACGAGCAGTACTTC
D: -; J: TRBJ2-7; V: TRBV27; size: few; length: 11; CDR3: CASSNTREQYF; DNA: TGTGCCAGCAGCAACACCCGCGAGCAGTACTTC
D: TRBD2; J: TRBJ2-1; V: TRBV5-1; size: -; length: 16; CDR3: CASRDISGSSYNEQFF; DNA: TGCGCCAGCAGAGATATTAGCGGGAGCTCCTACAATGAGCAGTTCTTC
D: -; J: TRBJ2-5; V: TRBV11-2; size: once; length: 17; CDR3: CASSLEEVLRYQETQYF; DNA: TGTGCCAGCAGCTTAGAAGAGGTCCTTCGGTACCAAGAGACCCAGTACTTC
D: -; J: TRBJ1-2; V: TRBV2; size: few; length: 16; CDR3: CASSVFRQAEPYGYTF; DNA: TGTGCCAGCAGTGTCTTTCGTCAGGCGGAACCTTATGGCTACACCTTC
D: TRBD2; J: TRBJ2-3; V: TRBV6-1; size: few; length: 15; CDR3: CASSNLGRDRDTQYF; DNA: TGTGCCAGCAGCAATCTTGGGAGGGATCGAGATACGCAGTATTTT
D: -; J: TRBJ2-4; V: TRBV20-1; size: few; length: 18; CDR3: CSAAPRRKLVSAKNIQYF; DNA: TGCAGTGCTGCCCCCAGGCGTAAGCTCGTTTCGGCCAAAAACATTCAGTACTTC
D: -; J: TRBJ1-1; V: TRBV18; size: -; length: 16; CDR3: CASSLNQGRMNTEAFF; DNA: TGTGCCAGCTCACTCAACCAGGGGCGGATGAACACTGAAGCTTTCTTT
D: -; J: TRBJ2-2; V: TRBV12-3/TRBV12-4; size: -; length: 13; CDR3: CAGGLSNTGELFF; DNA: TGTGCCGGGGGACTCTCAAACACCGGGGAGCTGTTTTTT
D: -; J: TRBJ1-2; V: TRBV20-1; size: few; length: 14; CDR3: CSARGPLTNYGYTF; DNA: TGCAGTGCTAGAGGGCCCCTAACCAACTATGGCTACACCTTC
D: -; J: TRBJ2-2; V: TRBV12-3/TRBV12-4; size: few; length: 14; CDR3: CASSLVSAAGELFF; DNA: TGTGCCAGCAGTTTGGTTTCAGCGGCCGGGGAGCTGTTTTTT
D: -; J: TRBJ2-1; V: TRBV6-4; size: -; length: 13; CDR3: CASPEWVDNEQFF; DNA: TGTGCCAGCCCGGAGTGGGTGGACAATGAGCAGTTCTTC
D: TRBD1; J: TRBJ2-2; V: TRBV5-1; size: few; length: 15; CDR3: CASSWTGGYTGELFF; DNA: TGCGCCAGCAGCTGGACAGGGGGCTACACCGGGGAGCTGTTTTTT
D: -; J: TRBJ1-2; V: TRBV20-1; size: few; length: 15; CDR3: CSARGWVIANYGYTF; DNA: TGCAGTGCTAGAGGGTGGGTCATAGCTAACTATGGCTACACCTTC
D: TRBD1; J: TRBJ1-2; V: TRBV10-3; size: few; length: 14; CDR3: CAISGTGGDYGYTF; DNA: TGTGCCATCAGTGGGACAGGGGGCGACTATGGCTACACCTTC
D: -; J: TRBJ2-1; V: TRBV24-1; size: few; length: 15; CDR3: CATSGRQGYYNEQFF; DNA: TGTGCCACCAGTGGTCGTCAGGGTTATTACAATGAGCAGTTCTTC
D: -; J: TRBJ1-5; V: TRBV4-1; size: -; length: 16; CDR3: CASSKGGGLSNQPQHF; DNA: TGCGCCAGCAGCAAAGGTGGGGGGTTAAGCAATCAGCCCCAGCATTTT
D: -; J: TRBJ1-4; V: TRBV5-4; size: -; length: 14; CDR3: CASSGEEGPEKLFF; DNA: TGTGCCAGCAGCGGTGAGGAGGGACCTGAAAAACTGTTTTTT
D: -; J: TRBJ2-3; V: TRBV7-2; size: -; length: 14; CDR3: CASSLAAGGDTQYF; DNA: TGTGCCAGCAGCTTAGCGGCTGGGGGAGATACGCAGTATTTT
D: -; J: TRBJ2-1; V: TRBV20-1; size: -; length: 15; CDR3: CSARDANGILDEQFF; DNA: TGCAGTGCTAGAGACGCTAACGGAATTCTGGATGAGCAGTTCTTC
D: -; J: TRBJ2-1; V: TRBV5-1; size: many; length: 16; CDR3: CASSLQGRGSYNEQFF; DNA: TGCGCCAGCAGCCTGCAGGGGAGGGGATCCTACAATGAGCAGTTCTTC
D: TRBD2; J: TRBJ2-7; V: TRBV7-2; size: few; length: 13; CDR3: CASSIGLADEQYF; DNA: TGTGCCAGCAGCATCGGACTAGCGGACGAGCAGTACTTC